The present T cell receptor (beta chain) was sequenced within a study of CD8 T cells in ankylosing spondylitis (TCRdb year 2017). Context from the whole study: The study set out to find disease-linked TCR variants by profiling T cell receptor beta repertoires in ankylosing spondylitis patients and healthy donors. The full study cohort comprised 25 ankylosing spondylitis patients and about 110 healthy donors. Peripheral blood was sampled, and synovial fluid was also collected from ankylosing spondylitis patients. Overall study results and their limits: Some TCR beta motif variants had previously been reported in synovial fluid and blood of reactive arthritis patients, which suggested common disease-initiation mechanisms. Blood from ankylosing spondylitis patients appeared to be characterized by a TCR beta motif composed of eight highly homologous amino acid variants. The disease-linked clones were reported to be significantly enriched in matched synovial fluid samples from ankylosing spondylitis patients. A CD8+ phenotype was shown by the disease-linked clones, which were found at relatively low frequencies in peripheral blood.

Trimming removed 5 bases from V and 0 bases from J; the gene matches leave 13 bases unexplained. The CDR3 contains 18 residues, cysteine and phenylalanine counted. The DNA shown is the 54-base CDR3, in frame from base 1. The sequencer was an Illumina HiSeq 2500. TCR beta libraries were prepared by quantitative 5'-RACE with molecular barcodes. As for the authors' bioinformatics: Disease-linked TCR variants were identified with a new computational method built on a probabilistic model of VDJ rearrangement. The public reads were run again by TCRdb, first through fastp at Q25 and then through MiXCR, and only productive beta chains were kept. CDR3 protein sequences are deduplicated, and each keeps its most common genes and DNA. These V and J calls originate from TCRdb's pipeline instead of the authors' own analysis. The sample contains 250,000 to 400,000 distinct CDR3 sequences, around 10% of them found a single time. The ten largest clones take up roughly 9% of the sample.

This clonotype has just a few counts. What this receptor recognizes is not known. Per-nucleotide qualities are absent, and no much larger clonotype sits a single base away. Recombination joined TRBV12-3 or TRBV12-4 with TRBJ2-1; 7 junctional bases match TRBD2. What was sequenced was blood, either unsorted or a sorted T cell fraction (not recorded which). This receptor was obtained from a female donor with ankylosing spondylitis or in good health (not recorded which). CDR3 loop: CASSPGASGRSSYNEQFF. The bases read TGTGCCAGCAGTCCCGGCGCTAGCGGAAGGAGCTCCTACAATGAGCAGTTCTTC.